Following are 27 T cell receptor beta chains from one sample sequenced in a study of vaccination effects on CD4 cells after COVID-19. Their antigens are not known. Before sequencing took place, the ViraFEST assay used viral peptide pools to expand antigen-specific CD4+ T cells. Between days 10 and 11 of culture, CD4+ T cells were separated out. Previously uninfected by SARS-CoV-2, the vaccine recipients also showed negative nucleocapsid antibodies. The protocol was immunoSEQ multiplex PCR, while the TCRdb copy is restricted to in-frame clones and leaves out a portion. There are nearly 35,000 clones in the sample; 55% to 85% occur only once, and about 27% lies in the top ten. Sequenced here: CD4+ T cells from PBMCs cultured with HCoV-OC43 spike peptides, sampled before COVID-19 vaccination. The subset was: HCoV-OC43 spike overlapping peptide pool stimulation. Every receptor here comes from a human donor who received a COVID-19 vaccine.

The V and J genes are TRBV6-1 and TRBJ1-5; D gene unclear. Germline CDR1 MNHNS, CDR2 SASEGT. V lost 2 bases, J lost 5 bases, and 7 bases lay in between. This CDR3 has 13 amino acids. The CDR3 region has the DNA TGTGCCAGCAGTGAACTAGGCTATCAGCCCCAGCATTTT. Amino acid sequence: CASSELGYQPQHF.

Here the CDR3 reads CASRVERDTGELFF. CDR3 bases: TGTGCCAGCAGGGTGGAGAGGGACACCGGGGAGCTGTTTTTT. J is TRBJ2-2 and V is TRBV2; tentatively, D is TRBD2 (5 bases). The CDR3 loop spans 14 amino acids. CDR1 is SNHLY and CDR2 is FYNNEI in the germline V gene. The V end lost 6 bases, the J end lost 3 bases, and 11 bases lay between the germline ends.

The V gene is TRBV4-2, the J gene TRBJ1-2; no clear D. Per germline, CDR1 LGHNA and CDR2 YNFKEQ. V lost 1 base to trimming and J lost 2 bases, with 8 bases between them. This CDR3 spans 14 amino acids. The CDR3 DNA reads TGTGCCAGCAGCCAAGTTCAAGGGAACTATGGCTACACCTTC. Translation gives CASSQVQGNYGYTF.

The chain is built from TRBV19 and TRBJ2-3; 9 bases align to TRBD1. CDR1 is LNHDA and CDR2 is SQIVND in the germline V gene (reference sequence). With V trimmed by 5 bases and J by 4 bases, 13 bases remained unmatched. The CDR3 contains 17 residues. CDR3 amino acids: CASSRLPGQGRSDTQYF. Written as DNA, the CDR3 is TGTGCCAGTAGTCGGTTACCGGGACAGGGTAGGTCAGATACGCAGTATTTT. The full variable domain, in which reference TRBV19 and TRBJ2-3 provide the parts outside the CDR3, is DGGITQSPKYLFRKEGQNVTLSCEQNLNHDAMYWYRQDPGQGLRLIYYSQIVNDFQKGDIAEGYSVSREKKESFPLTVTSAQKNPTAFYLCASSRLPGQGRSDTQYFGPGTRLTVL.

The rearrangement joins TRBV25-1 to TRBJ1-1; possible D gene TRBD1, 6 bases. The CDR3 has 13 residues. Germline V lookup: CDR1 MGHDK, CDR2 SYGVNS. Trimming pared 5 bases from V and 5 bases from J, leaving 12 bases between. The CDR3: CASSRGASTEAFF. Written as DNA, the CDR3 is TGTGCCAGCAGTAGGGGGGCTTCAACTGAAGCTTTCTTT.

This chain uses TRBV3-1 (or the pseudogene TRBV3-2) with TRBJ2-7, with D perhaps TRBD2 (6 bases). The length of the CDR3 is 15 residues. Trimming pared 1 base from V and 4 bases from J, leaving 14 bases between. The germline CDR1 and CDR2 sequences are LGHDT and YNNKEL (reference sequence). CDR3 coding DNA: TGTGCCAGCAGCCAAGGGACGGCCGGAGGGTACGAGCAGTACTTC. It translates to CASSQGTAGGYEQYF.

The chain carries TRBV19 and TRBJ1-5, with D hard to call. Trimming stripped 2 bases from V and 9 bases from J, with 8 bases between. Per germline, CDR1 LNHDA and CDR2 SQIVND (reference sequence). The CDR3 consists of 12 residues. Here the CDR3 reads CASSILPGPQHF. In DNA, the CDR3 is TGTGCCAGTAGTATACTCCCTGGGCCCCAGCATTTT. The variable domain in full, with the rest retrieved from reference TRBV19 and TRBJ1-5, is DGGITQSPKYLFRKEGQNVTLSCEQNLNHDAMYWYRQDPGQGLRLIYYSQIVNDFQKGDIAEGYSVSREKKESFPLTVTSAQKNPTAFYLCASSILPGPQHFGDGTRLSIL.

The CDR3 DNA sequence: TGTGCCAGTAGTATAGACGGGGCAATCCCCCCAGCTTTCTTT. Translated: CASSIDGAIPPAFF. The rearrangement joins TRBV19 to TRBJ1-1; possible D gene TRBD1, 5 bases. The CDR3 has 14 residues. Trimming left V 0 bases short and J 10 bases short, with 15 bases between. In germline, CDR1 is LNHDA, CDR2 SQIVND (reference sequence).

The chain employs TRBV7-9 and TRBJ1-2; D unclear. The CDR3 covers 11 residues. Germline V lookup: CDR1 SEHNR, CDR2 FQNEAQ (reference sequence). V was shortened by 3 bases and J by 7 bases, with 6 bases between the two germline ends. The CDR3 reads CASSFLSGYTF. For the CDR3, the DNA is TGTGCCAGCAGCTTCCTGTCTGGCTACACCTTC.

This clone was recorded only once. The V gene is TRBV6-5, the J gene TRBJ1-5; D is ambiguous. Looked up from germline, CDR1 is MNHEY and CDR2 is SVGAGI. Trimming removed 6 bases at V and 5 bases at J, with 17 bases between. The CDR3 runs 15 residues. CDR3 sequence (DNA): TGTGCCAGCAGCCGCACTGACGGAGCGGATCAGCCCCAGCATTTT. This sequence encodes CASSRTDGADQPQHF.

CDR3 coding DNA: TGTGCCTGGAGCCGACAGCGGGTTACGGCAGCTTTCTTT. This translates into CAWSRQRVTAAFF. The chain carries TRBV30 and TRBJ1-1, with D possibly being TRBD1 (5 bases). Trimming shortened V by 3 bases and J by 10 bases, and 18 bases separated the two germline ends. This CDR3 contains 13 residues. The germline V gene has CDR1 GTSNPN and CDR2 SVGIG (reference sequence). Full variable domain (remainder filled in from reference TRBV30 and TRBJ1-1): SQTIHQWPATLVQPVGSPLSLECTVEGTSNPNLYWYRQAAGRGLQLLFYSVGIGQISSEVPQNLSASRPQDRQFILSSKKLLLSDSGFYLCAWSRQRVTAAFFGQGTRLTVV.

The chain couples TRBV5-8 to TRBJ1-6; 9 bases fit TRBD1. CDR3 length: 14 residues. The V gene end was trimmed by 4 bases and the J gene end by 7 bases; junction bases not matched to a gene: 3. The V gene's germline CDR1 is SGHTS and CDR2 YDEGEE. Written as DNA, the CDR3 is TGTGCCAGCAGCGTCGGGACAGGGAATTCACCCCTCCACTTT. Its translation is CASSVGTGNSPLHF.

The CDR3 DNA reads as TGCGCCAGCAGTTCGGTAGGTGAGCAGTTCTTC. It codes for CASSSVGEQFF. The chain joins TRBV5-1 to TRBJ2-1; D gene ambiguous. The CDR3 is 11 residues long. The germline CDR1 and CDR2 sequences are SGHRS and YFSETQ. Trimming stripped 5 bases from V and 9 bases from J, with 9 bases between.

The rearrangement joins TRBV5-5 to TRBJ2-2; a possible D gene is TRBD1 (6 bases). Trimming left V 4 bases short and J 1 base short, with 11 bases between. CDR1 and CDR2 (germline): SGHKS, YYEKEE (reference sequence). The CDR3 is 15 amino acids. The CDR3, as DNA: TGTGCCAGCAGCCCGACAGGAGGGAACACCGGGGAGCTGTTTTTT. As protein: CASSPTGGNTGELFF.

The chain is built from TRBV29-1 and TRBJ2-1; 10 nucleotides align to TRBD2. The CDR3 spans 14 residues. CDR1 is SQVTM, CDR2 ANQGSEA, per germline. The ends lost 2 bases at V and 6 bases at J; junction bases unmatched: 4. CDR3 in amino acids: CSVEILAGVNEQFF. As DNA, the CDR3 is TGCAGCGTTGAAATCCTAGCGGGAGTCAATGAGCAGTTCTTC.

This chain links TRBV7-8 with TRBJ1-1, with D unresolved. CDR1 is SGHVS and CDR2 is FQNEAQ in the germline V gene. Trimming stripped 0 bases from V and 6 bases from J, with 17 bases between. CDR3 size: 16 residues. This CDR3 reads CASSLARFRESAEAFF. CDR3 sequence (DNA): TGTGCCAGCAGCTTAGCGCGGTTTAGGGAATCGGCTGAAGCTTTCTTT.

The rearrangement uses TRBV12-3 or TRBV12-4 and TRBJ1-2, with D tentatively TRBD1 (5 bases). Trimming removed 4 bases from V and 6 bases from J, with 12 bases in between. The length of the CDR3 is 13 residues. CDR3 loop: CASSSGGGHGYTF. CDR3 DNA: TGTGCCAGCAGTTCTGGGGGAGGACATGGCTACACCTTC.

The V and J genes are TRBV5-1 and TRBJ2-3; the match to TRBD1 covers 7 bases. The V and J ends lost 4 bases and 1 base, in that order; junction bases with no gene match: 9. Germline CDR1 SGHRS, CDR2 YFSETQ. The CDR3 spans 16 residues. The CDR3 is CASSAAPGGGTDTQYF. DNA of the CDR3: TGCGCCAGCAGCGCAGCCCCAGGGGGAGGCACAGATACGCAGTATTTT.

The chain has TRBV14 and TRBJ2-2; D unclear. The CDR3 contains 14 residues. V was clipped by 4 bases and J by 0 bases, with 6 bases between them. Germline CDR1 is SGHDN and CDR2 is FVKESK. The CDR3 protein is CASSLRPNTGELFF. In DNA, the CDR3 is TGTGCCAGCAGCCTAAGACCGAACACCGGGGAGCTGTTTTTT.

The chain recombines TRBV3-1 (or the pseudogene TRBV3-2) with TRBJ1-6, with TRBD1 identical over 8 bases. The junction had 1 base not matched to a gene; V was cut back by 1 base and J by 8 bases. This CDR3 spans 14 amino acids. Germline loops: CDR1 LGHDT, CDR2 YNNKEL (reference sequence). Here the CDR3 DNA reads TGTGCCAGCAGCCAAGGACAGGGGCATTCACCCCTCCACTTT. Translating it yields CASSQGQGHSPLHF.

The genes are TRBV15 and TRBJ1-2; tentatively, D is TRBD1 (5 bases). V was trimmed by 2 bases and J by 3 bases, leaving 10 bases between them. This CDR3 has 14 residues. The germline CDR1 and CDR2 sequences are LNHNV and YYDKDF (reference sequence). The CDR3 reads CATSRRSGDYGYTF. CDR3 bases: TGTGCCACCAGCAGAAGATCGGGGGACTATGGCTACACCTTC.

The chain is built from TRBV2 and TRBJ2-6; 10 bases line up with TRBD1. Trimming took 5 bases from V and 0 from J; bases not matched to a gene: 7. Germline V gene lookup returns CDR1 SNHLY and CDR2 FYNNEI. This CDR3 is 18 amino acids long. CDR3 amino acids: CASSSRDRGSSGANVLTF. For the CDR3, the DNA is TGTGCCAGCAGTTCGAGGGACAGGGGTAGCTCTGGGGCCAACGTCCTGACTTTC.

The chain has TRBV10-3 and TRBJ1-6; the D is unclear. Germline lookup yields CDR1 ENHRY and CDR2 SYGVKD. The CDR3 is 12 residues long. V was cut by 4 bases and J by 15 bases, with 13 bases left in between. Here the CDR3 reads CAISGAGQLLHF. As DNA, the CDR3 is TGTGCCATCAGTGGGGCAGGCCAACTCCTCCACTTT.

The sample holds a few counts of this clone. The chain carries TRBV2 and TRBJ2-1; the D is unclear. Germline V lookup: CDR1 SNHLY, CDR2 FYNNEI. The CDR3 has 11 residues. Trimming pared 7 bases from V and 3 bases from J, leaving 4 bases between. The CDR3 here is CASTLYNEQFF. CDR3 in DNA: TGTGCCAGCACCCTCTACAATGAGCAGTTCTTC. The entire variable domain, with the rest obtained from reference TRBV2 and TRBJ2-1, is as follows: EPEVTQTPSHQVTQMGQEVILRCVPISNHLYFYWYRQILGQKVEFLVSFYNNEISEKSEIFDDQFSVERPDGSNFTLKIRSTKLEDSAMYFCASTLYNEQFFGPGTRLTVL.

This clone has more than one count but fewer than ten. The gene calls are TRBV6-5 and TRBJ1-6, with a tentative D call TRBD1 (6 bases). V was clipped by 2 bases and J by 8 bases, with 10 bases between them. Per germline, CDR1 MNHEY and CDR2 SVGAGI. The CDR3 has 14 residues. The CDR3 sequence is CASSYRGKDSPLHF. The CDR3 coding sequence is TGTGCCAGCAGTTACAGGGGGAAGGATTCACCCCTCCACTTT.

CDR3 residues: CASSLLGDPSSPLHF. The CDR3 DNA is TGCGCCAGCAGCTTGTTGGGCGACCCCAGTTCACCCCTCCACTTT. This chain uses TRBV5-1 with TRBJ1-6; D unclear. The CDR3 is 15 amino acids. Deletions cut 1 base from V and 9 bases from J, with 14 bases between. CDR1 is SGHRS and CDR2 is YFSETQ in the germline V gene.

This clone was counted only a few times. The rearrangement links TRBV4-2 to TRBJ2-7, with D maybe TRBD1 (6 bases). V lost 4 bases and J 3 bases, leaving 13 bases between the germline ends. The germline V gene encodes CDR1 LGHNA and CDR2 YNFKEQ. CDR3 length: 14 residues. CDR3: CASSPGQKNYEQYF. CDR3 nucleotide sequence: TGTGCCAGCAGCCCCGGACAGAAGAACTACGAGCAGTACTTC.